Presented here are 32 T cell receptor beta chains from one specimen sequenced in a study of identical twins. TCRdb passed the 5' RACE reads through MiXCR, listing each CDR3 protein once. This table holds 700,000 to 950,000 distinct CDR3 sequences, around 12% found once. This same sample was also part of a study on yellow fever vaccine responses in identical twins.

Input material: PBMCs. These receptors were collected from a woman in her late teens or twenties in good health.

This clonotype was counted only a few times. This chain connects TRBV6-1 to TRBJ2-7; D gene unclear. The V end lost 8 bases, the J end lost 1 base, and 6 bases lay between the germline ends. This CDR3 has 11 amino acids. CDR1 is MNHNS, CDR2 SASEGT, per germline. CDR3 amino acids: CASDSSYEQYV. The DNA for the CDR3 is TGTGCCAGCGACTCTTCCTACGAGCAGTACGTC.

This clonotype showed up just a few times. This chain uses TRBV2 with TRBJ2-2; a weak D match, TRBD2 (5 bases). Trimming left V 7 bases short and J 4 bases short, with 10 bases between. The CDR3 totals 13 residues. Germline loops: CDR1 SNHLY, CDR2 FYNNEI. The CDR3: CASTSGTTGELFF. CDR3 bases: TGTGCCAGCACGAGCGGCACCACCGGGGAGCTGTTTTTT. Drawing the rest from reference TRBV2 and TRBJ2-2, the complete variable domain is EPEVTQTPSHQVTQMGQEVILRCVPISNHLYFYWYRQILGQKVEFLVSFYNNEISEKSEIFDDQFSVERPDGSNFTLKIRSTKLEDSAMYFCASTSGTTGELFFGEGSRLTVL.

This chain links TRBV12-3 or TRBV12-4 with TRBJ2-3; tentatively, D is TRBD2 (7 bases). V lost 10 bases and J lost 2, with 28 bases in between. The CDR3 has 18 residues. The DNA of the CDR3 is TGTGCCATCTGTTTAGCTGTCGTGGCGGGGGCTCCCACAGATACGCAGTATTTT. Translated: CAICLAVVAGAPTDTQYF.

This clonotype was observed a handful of times. The chain recombines TRBV27 with TRBJ1-1; no reliable D call. The CDR3 extends over 16 amino acids. Germline assignment: CDR1 MNHEY and CDR2 SMNVEV (reference sequence). Trimming stripped 6 bases from V and 2 bases from J, with 19 bases between. The CDR3 region is CASRIAGVGPNTEAFF. The CDR3 coding sequence is TGTGCCAGCAGGATAGCAGGAGTTGGTCCCAACACTGAAGCTTTCTTT.

The rearrangement uses TRBV2 and TRBJ2-5; the D gene could be TRBD1 or TRBD2 (5 bases each). Germline loops: CDR1 SNHLY, CDR2 FYNNEI. The CDR3 has 13 residues. The V gene lost 6 bases and the J gene lost 2 bases, with 10 bases spanning the gap. CDR3 nucleotide sequence: TGTGCCAGCAGCAGGGAGCCACAAGAGACCCAGTACTTC. Protein product: CASSREPQETQYF.

V gene TRBV20-1 combines with J gene TRBJ2-7; D perhaps matches TRBD1 (6 bases). This CDR3 is 13 amino acids long. Trimming left V 5 bases short and J 3 bases short, with 14 bases between. From germline, CDR1 is DFQATT and CDR2 SNEGSKA (reference sequence). In DNA, the CDR3 is TGCAGTGCTCTTGGACAGCGAAACTACGAGCAGTACGTC. Translation gives CSALGQRNYEQYV.

The chain carries TRBV7-7 and TRBJ1-3; D is uncertain. CDR3 size: 15 residues. Trimming removed 4 bases at V and 3 bases at J, with 13 bases between. The germline CDR1 and CDR2 sequences are SSHAT and FNYEAQ (reference sequence). The CDR3 sequence is CASSSSGVFGNTIYF. The CDR3 DNA reads as TGTGCCAGCAGCTCTAGTGGGGTCTTTGGAAACACCATATATTTT.

This clonotype showed up just a few times. The rearrangement uses TRBV7-7 and TRBJ2-5; tentative D call: TRBD2 (6 bases). V was clipped by 5 bases and J by 7 bases, with 14 bases between them. The CDR3 extends over 13 amino acids. The germline CDR1 and CDR2 sequences are SSHAT and FNYEAQ (reference sequence). CDR3 in amino acids: CASSPGDGGTQYF. The CDR3 DNA reads TGTGCCAGCAGCCCCGGGGACGGGGGGACCCAGTACTTC.

The V call is TRBV5-1, the J call TRBJ1-1; D might be TRBD1 (6 bases). The CDR3 covers 15 residues. Germline values: CDR1 SGHRS, CDR2 YFSETQ. V lost 1 base and J lost 1, with 11 bases in between. CDR3 sequence reads: CASSLWGAENTEAFF. The DNA for the CDR3 is TGCGCCAGCAGCTTGTGGGGGGCAGAGAACACTGAAGCTTTCTTT.

Regarding this clonotype: A much larger clone differs from this one at a single base, so this may be a read error. The chain is built from TRBV12-3 or TRBV12-4 and TRBJ2-1; TRBD1 matches at 8 bases. This CDR3 is 15 amino acids long. CDR3 region: CASSQGQVGYNVQFF. The CDR3 DNA sequence: TGTGCCAGCAGCCAGGGACAGGTGGGCTACAATGTGCAGTTCTTC.

This clonotype appeared a few times. V usage is TRBV4-1 and J usage is TRBJ2-2; D is perhaps TRBD2 (7 bases). V was pared by 2 bases and J by 3 bases, with 10 bases between. The CDR3 is made up of 15 amino acids. Germline V gene lookup returns CDR1 MGHRA and CDR2 YSYEKL. CDR3 region: CASSQRGGDTGELFF. The CDR3 nucleotides read TGCGCCAGCAGCCAAAGGGGGGGGGACACCGGGGAGCTGTTTTTT.

On this clonotype itself: A clone one base away is much larger, so this may be a read error. Written as DNA, the CDR3 is TGTGCCAGCAGCGTAGAACAGAACACTGAAGCTTTCTTT. Translating it yields CASSVEQNTEAFF. The chain employs TRBV9 and TRBJ1-1; D is unresolved. The CDR3 consists of 13 residues. In germline, CDR1 is SGDLS, CDR2 YYNGEE. V was trimmed by 0 bases and J by 1 base, leaving 4 bases between them.

This clonotype appeared many times. The chain links TRBV24-1 to TRBJ2-1, with D uncertain. Germline values: CDR1 KGHDR, CDR2 SFDVKD. This CDR3 comprises 14 residues. Trimming removed 7 bases at V and 0 bases at J, with 9 bases between. The CDR3 bases are TGTGCCACCAGAGCCGCTAGCTCCTACAATGAGCAGTTCTTC. Translating gives CATRAASSYNEQFF.

The chain is built from TRBV15 and TRBJ2-3; D gene unclear. CDR1 is LNHNV and CDR2 is YYDKDF in the germline V gene (reference sequence). The CDR3 is 19 amino acids. Trimming took 0 bases from V and 2 from J, leaving 21 bases between them. The CDR3 loop reads CATSRDHVMRSQATDTQYF. The CDR3 DNA sequence: TGTGCCACCAGCAGAGACCATGTCATGAGGTCTCAAGCCACAGATACGCAGTATTTT. The full variable domain, its missing parts supplied by reference TRBV15 and TRBJ2-3, is DAMVIQNPRYQVTQFGKPVTLSCSQTLNHNVMYWYQQKSSQAPKLLFHYYDKDFNNEADTPDNFQSRRPNTSFCFLDIRSPGLGDTAMYLCATSRDHVMRSQATDTQYFGPGTRLTVL.

The chain joins TRBV10-3 to TRBJ2-1, with 12 bases that match TRBD2. Germline V gene lookup returns CDR1 ENHRY and CDR2 SYGVKD. Losses at the gene ends were 2 bases for V and 9 bases for J; bases not matched to a gene: 20. The CDR3 spans 20 residues. As DNA, the CDR3 is TGTGCCATCAGTGAGCCGGAAACGTGGACTAGCGGGGTGAGCGGGGCTGAGCAGTTCTTC. It encodes CAISEPETWTSGVSGAEQFF.

This sequence joins TRBV12-3 or TRBV12-4 and TRBJ2-1, with a tentative D call TRBD2 (6 bases). V lost 3 bases and J 7 bases, leaving 19 bases between the germline ends. The CDR3 runs to 16 residues. CDR3 nucleotides: TGTGCCAGCAGTTTGTCCCACTGGAGGGGTGGGAATGAGCAGTTCTTC. Translating gives CASSLSHWRGGNEQFF.

Here the CDR3 reads CASSERSGANVLTF. DNA of the CDR3: TGTGCCAGCAGCGAACGCTCTGGGGCCAACGTCCTGACTTTC. This chain uses TRBV2 with TRBJ2-6; D gene unclear. Germline loops: CDR1 SNHLY, CDR2 FYNNEI. The CDR3 extends over 14 amino acids. The V and J ends lost 6 bases and 0 bases respectively, with 6 bases between them.

The gene calls are TRBV3-1 and TRBJ2-5, with TRBD2 matching 14 bases. The CDR3 is made up of 16 amino acids. With V trimmed by 3 bases and J by 4 bases, 4 bases remained unmatched. The germline V gene encodes CDR1 LGHDT and CDR2 YNNKEL (reference sequence). Here the CDR3 reads CASSHRGLAGGETQYF. The CDR3 coding sequence is TGTGCCAGCAGCCACCGAGGACTAGCGGGGGGAGAGACCCAGTACTTC.

This clonotype showed up just a few times. V gene TRBV12-3 or TRBV12-4 combines with J gene TRBJ2-5, with 10 bases matching TRBD2. V dropped 6 bases and J dropped 5; count of bases not matched to a gene: 9. This CDR3 is built from 15 residues. In DNA form, the CDR3 reads TGTGCCAGCAGCCCGGGACTAGCGAGGGGGGAGACCCAGTACTTC. Amino acid sequence: CASSPGLARGETQYF.

Ten or more counts support this clonotype. The chain combines TRBV5-1 with TRBJ2-5, with 11 bases that match TRBD2. V lost 0 bases, J lost 6 bases, and 7 bases stayed unmatched. Germline V gene sequence: CDR1 SGHRS, CDR2 YFSETQ. The CDR3 is made up of 16 amino acids. CDR3 in DNA: TGCGCCAGCAGCTTGGCGGTGGCTAGCGGGGGGAAGACCCAGTACTTC. It translates to CASSLAVASGGKTQYF.

There are many counts of this clonotype. V is TRBV5-1 and J is TRBJ2-1; D call uncertain. CDR3 length: 13 residues. Trimming removed 1 base at V and 2 bases at J, with 4 bases between. The germline gives CDR1 SGHRS, CDR2 YFSETQ. For the CDR3, the DNA is TGCGCCAGCAGCTTGAGTCCCTACAATGAGCAGTTCTTC. Translating gives CASSLSPYNEQFF.

This clonotype was counted a few times. This rearrangement joins TRBV5-1 to TRBJ2-7; 7 positions match TRBD2. The CDR3 runs 16 residues. The V gene end was trimmed by 4 bases and the J gene end by 3 bases; junction bases not matched to a gene: 13. CDR1 and CDR2 (germline): SGHRS, YFSETQ. The DNA for the CDR3 is TGCGCCAGCAGCCAACTAGCGAGAAGTTCTGTCTACGAGCAGTACTTC. This sequence encodes CASSQLARSSVYEQYF.

The chain carries TRBV5-1 and TRBJ1-3; D gene unclear. The CDR3 runs 15 residues. Germline V CDR1 and CDR2: SGHRS, YFSETQ. V gave up 4 bases and J gave up 1 base, with 12 bases separating them. Written as DNA, the CDR3 is TGCGCCAGCAGCGATCGCTCAGCTTCTGGAAACACCATATATTTT. Translating gives CASSDRSASGNTIYF.

The chain is built from TRBV29-1 and TRBJ1-3; 8 bases are shared with TRBD1. Germline V gene data show CDR1 as SQVTM and CDR2 as ANQGSEA. The junction had 5 bases not matched to a gene; V was cut back by 6 bases and J by 4 bases. This CDR3 has 13 residues. CDR3 sequence: CSVTDRAGNTIYF. For the CDR3, the DNA is TGCAGCGTGACGGACAGGGCCGGAAACACCATATATTTT.

This CDR3 is CASSPGQEREKLFF. The CDR3 DNA reads TGTGCCAGCTCACCGGGACAGGAACGAGAAAAACTGTTTTTT. The chain joins TRBV18 to TRBJ1-4; 8 positions match TRBD1. Per the germline V gene, CDR1 is KGHSH and CDR2 is LQKENI. V shed 3 bases and J 8 bases; nucleotides not matched to a gene: 5. This CDR3 has 14 amino acids. The full variable domain, its missing parts supplied by reference TRBV18 and TRBJ1-4, is NAGVMQNPRHLVRRRGQEARLRCSPMKGHSHVYWYRQLPEEGLKFMVYLQKENIIDESGMPKERFSAEFPKEGPSILRIQQVVRGDSAAYFCASSPGQEREKLFFGSGTQLSVL.

At least ten counts were recorded for this clonotype. The rearrangement uses TRBV6-4 and TRBJ2-3, with unresolved D. The CDR3 contains 13 residues. Trimming took off 0 bases at V and 3 bases at J, with 4 bases between the two ends. Germline V gene lookup returns CDR1 MRHNA and CDR2 SNTAGT. CDR3 region: CASSDSATDTQYF. CDR3 coding DNA: TGTGCCAGCAGTGACTCCGCGACAGATACGCAGTATTTT.

This clonotype was seen a handful of times. CDR3 sequence: CASSLRRRGRGETQYF. The CDR3 DNA follows: TGTGCCAGCAGTTTACGGCGAAGGGGGCGCGGGGAGACCCAGTACTTC. This sequence joins TRBV28 and TRBJ2-5; 7 bases match TRBD1. This CDR3 is built from 16 residues. V was clipped by 2 bases and J by 5 bases; unmatched bases: 11. CDR1 MDHEN and CDR2 SYDVKM come from the germline V gene.

CDR3 region: CASSLMAKSSYEQYF. In nucleotides, the CDR3 is TGTGCCAGCAGCTTAATGGCAAAGAGCTCCTACGAGCAGTACTTC. The chain joins TRBV7-8 to TRBJ2-7; D not resolved. Trimming pared 2 bases from V and 0 bases from J, leaving 11 bases between. Per the germline V gene, CDR1 is SGHVS and CDR2 is FQNEAQ. The CDR3 is 15 residues long.

This clonotype showed up many times. The V gene is TRBV20-1, the J gene TRBJ2-1; 9 bases match TRBD2. The CDR3 totals 15 residues. After removal of 6 bases from V and 3 bases from J, the junction contained 9 bases not matched to a gene. Germline-derived CDR1 and CDR2 are DFQATT and SNEGSKA (reference sequence). The CDR3 DNA reads TGCAGTGCCAGACTTAGCGGGAGCTTCTACAATGAGCAGTTCTTC. Amino acids: CSARLSGSFYNEQFF.

This clonotype was seen a few times. The chain is built from TRBV5-1 and TRBJ1-1; 9 bases line up with TRBD1. The germline V gene has CDR1 SGHRS and CDR2 YFSETQ. The length of the CDR3 is 13 residues. Germline trimming cut 4 bases from V and 13 bases from J; bases unmatched to any gene: 11. For the CDR3, the DNA is TGCGCCAGCAGCCCCAGGACAGGGGCTGGTGGTTTCTTT. This encodes CASSPRTGAGGFF.

The chain combines TRBV3-1 with TRBJ1-2; D ambiguous. This CDR3 spans 13 amino acids. In germline, CDR1 is LGHDT, CDR2 YNNKEL (reference sequence). The V end lost 3 bases, the J end lost 7 bases, and 12 bases lay between the germline ends. Here the CDR3 reads CASSQPTTSGYTF. The DNA of the CDR3 is TGTGCCAGCAGCCAGCCAACCACAAGTGGCTACACCTTC.

The rearrangement uses TRBV12-3 or TRBV12-4 and TRBJ2-1; 7 bases are shared with TRBD2. V dropped 1 base and J dropped 8; count of bases not matched to a gene: 11. The CDR3 contains 16 residues. This CDR3 reads CASSLDGGGVADEQFF. CDR3 sequence (DNA): TGTGCCAGCAGTTTAGATGGCGGGGGAGTGGCGGATGAGCAGTTCTTC.